This TCR beta chain was observed in a study of T cells after yellow fever vaccination. Study-wide results and caveats: From the bulk population, abundant clonotypes could contaminate and appear within FACS-sorted repertoires. Re-detected after boosting: most primary clones, more than 95% of CD4 and around 86% of CD8.

TCRdb processed the 5' RACE reads anew with MiXCR; each CDR3 protein has one entry. The sample includes 250,000 to 350,000 distinct CDR3 sequences, roughly 6.8% seen only once; the top ten take about 18%. This clonotype occurred many times. What it binds is not known. V shed 5 bases and J shed 2 bases, with 15 bases lying between them. The CDR3 runs 15 residues. The sequence was obtained from a man between 18 and 29 years old who received the YFV17D yellow fever vaccine. The input for sequencing was PBMCs, taken about 41 days after the first yellow fever vaccination. This chain links TRBV12-3 or TRBV12-4 with TRBJ2-5, with D possibly TRBD1 on 6 matching bases. DNA of the CDR3: TGTGCCAGCAGTGAGTTCGGGACACCTCAAGAGACCCAGTACTTC. Protein: CASSEFGTPQETQYF.